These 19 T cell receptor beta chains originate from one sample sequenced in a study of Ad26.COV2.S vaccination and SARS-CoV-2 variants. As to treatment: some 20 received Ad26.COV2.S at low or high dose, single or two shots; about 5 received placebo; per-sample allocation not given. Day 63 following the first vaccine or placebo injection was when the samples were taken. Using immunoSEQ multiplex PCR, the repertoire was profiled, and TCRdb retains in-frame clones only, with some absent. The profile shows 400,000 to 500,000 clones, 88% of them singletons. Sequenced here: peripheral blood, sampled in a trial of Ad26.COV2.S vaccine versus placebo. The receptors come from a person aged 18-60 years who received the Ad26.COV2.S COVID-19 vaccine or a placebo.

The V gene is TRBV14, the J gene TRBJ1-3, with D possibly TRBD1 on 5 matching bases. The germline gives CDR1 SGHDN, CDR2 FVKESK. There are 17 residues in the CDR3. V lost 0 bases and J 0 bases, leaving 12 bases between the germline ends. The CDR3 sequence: CASSQDRGKSSGNTIYF. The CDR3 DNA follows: TGTGCCAGCAGCCAAGATCGGGGGAAAAGCTCTGGAAACACCATATATTTT.

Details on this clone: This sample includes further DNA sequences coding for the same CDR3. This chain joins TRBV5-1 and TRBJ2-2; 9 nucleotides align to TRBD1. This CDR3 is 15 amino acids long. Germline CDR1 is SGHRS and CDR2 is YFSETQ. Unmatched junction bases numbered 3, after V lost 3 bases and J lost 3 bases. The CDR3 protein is CASSSRTGDTGELFF. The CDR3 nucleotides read TGCGCCAGCAGCTCCCGGACAGGGGACACCGGGGAGCTGTTTTTT.

CDR3 residues: CASSDWATGLSYNEQFF. CDR3 nucleotides: TGTGCCAGCAGTGATTGGGCGACAGGTCTTTCCTACAATGAGCAGTTCTTC. The chain carries TRBV25-1 and TRBJ2-1; D possibly corresponds to TRBD1 (6 bases). The CDR3 has 17 residues. V was cut by 3 bases and J by 1 base, with 16 bases left in between. Germline CDR1 and CDR2: MGHDK and SYGVNS.

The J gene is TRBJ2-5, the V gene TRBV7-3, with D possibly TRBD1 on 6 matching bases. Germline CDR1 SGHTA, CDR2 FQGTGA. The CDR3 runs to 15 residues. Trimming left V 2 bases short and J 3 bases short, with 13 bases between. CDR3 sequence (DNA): TGTGCCAGCAGCTTAGGTGGGACACCGAAAGAGACCCAGTACTTC. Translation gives CASSLGGTPKETQYF.

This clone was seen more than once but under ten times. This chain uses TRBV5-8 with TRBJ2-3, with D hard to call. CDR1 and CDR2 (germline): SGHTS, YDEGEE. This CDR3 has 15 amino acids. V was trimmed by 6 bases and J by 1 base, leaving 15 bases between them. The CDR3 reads CASNDWAPGTDTQYF. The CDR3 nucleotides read TGTGCCAGCAACGATTGGGCACCCGGCACAGATACGCAGTATTTT.

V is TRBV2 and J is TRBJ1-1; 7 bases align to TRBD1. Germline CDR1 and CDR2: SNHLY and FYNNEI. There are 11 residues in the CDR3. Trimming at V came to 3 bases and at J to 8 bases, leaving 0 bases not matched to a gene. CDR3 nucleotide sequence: TGTGCCAGCAGTGACAGGGGGGAAGCTTTCTTT. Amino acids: CASSDRGEAFF.

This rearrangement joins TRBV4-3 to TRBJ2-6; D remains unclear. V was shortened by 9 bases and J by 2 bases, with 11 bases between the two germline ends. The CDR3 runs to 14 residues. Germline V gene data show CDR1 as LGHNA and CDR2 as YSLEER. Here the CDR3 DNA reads TGCGCCAGTTCAGGCAGAGCTGGGGCCAACGTCCTGACTTTC. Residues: CASSGRAGANVLTF.

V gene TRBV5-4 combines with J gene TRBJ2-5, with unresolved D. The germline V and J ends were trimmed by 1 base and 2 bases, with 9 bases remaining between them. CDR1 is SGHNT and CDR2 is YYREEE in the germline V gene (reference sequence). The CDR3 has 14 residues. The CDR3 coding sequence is TGTGCCAGCAGCTTGTGGAGAGAACAAGAGACCCAGTACTTC. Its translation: CASSLWREQETQYF. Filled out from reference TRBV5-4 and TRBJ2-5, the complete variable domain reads ETGVTQSPTHLIKTRGQQVTLRCSSQSGHNTVSWYQQALGQGPQFIFQYYREEENGRGNFPPRFSGLQFPNYSSELNVNALELDDSALYLCASSLWREQETQYFGPGTRLLVL.

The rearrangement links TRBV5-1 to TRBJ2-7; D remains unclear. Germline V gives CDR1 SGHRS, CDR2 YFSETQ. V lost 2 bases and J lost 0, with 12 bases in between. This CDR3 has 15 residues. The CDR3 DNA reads TGCGCCAGCAGCTTTCAGGCCCCAAGCTCCTACGAGCAGTACTTC. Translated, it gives CASSFQAPSSYEQYF.

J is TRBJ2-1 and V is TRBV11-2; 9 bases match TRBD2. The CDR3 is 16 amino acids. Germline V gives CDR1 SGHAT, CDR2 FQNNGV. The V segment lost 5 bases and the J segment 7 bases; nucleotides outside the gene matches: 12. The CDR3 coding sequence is TGTGCCAGCAGCCGGGGACGCGGGGGGGCCGGGAATGAGCAGTTCTTC. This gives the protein CASSRGRGGAGNEQFF.

For the CDR3, the DNA is TGTGCCAGCAGCCCCCTTTTTATGAACACTGAAGCTTTCTTT. It specifies CASSPLFMNTEAFF. The rearrangement joins TRBV9 to TRBJ1-1; D gene ambiguous. The CDR3 extends over 14 amino acids. V was trimmed by 4 bases and J by 0 bases, leaving 10 bases between them. From germline, CDR1 is SGDLS and CDR2 YYNGEE.

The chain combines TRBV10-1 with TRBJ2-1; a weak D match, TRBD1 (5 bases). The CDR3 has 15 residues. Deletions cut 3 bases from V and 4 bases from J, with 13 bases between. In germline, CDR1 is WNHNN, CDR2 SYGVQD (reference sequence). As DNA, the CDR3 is TGCGCCAGCAGTGAATCCGTAACAGGATACAATGAGCAGTTCTTC. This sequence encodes CASSESVTGYNEQFF.

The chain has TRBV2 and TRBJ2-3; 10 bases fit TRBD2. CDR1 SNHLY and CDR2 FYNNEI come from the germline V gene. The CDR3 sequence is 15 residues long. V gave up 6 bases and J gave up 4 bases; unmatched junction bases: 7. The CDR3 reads CASSATSGEADTQYF. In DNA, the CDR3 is TGTGCCAGCAGCGCAACTAGCGGGGAAGCAGATACGCAGTATTTT.

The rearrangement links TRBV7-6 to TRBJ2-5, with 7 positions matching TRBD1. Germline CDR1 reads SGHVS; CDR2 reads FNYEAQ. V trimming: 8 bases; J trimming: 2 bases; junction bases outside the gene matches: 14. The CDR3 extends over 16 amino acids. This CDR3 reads CASSRGDSERQETQYF. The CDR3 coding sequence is TGTGCCAGCTCCAGAGGGGACAGCGAGCGTCAAGAGACCCAGTACTTC.

CDR3 loop: CASSNQLAIAFKETQYF. CDR3 coding DNA: TGTGCCAGCAGCAATCAACTAGCGATAGCTTTTAAAGAGACCCAGTACTTC. V usage is TRBV7-9 and J usage is TRBJ2-5; 7 bases align to TRBD2. In germline, CDR1 is SEHNR, CDR2 FQNEAQ (reference sequence). The CDR3 length is 17 residues. With 5 bases clipped from V and 3 bases from J, the junction kept 15 bases outside the gene matches.

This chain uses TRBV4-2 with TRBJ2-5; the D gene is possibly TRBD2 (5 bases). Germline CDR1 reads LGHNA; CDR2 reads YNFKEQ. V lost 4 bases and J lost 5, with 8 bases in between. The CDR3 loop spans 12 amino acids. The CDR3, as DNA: TGTGCCAGCAGCCGAGGGTGGGAGACCCAGTACTTC. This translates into CASSRGWETQYF.

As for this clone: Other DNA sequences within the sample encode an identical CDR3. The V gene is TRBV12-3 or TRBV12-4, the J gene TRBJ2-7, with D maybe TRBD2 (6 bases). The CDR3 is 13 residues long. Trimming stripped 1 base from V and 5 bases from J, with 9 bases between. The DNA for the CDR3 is TGTGCCAGCAGTTTAGGTAGCGGAGACGAGCAGTACTTC. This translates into CASSLGSGDEQYF.

The CDR3 DNA reads TGTGCCAGCAGCTTGGTGAGACTAGCGGGTAATGAGCAGTTCTTC. Translation: CASSLVRLAGNEQFF. The V call is TRBV7-2, the J call TRBJ2-1; TRBD2 matches at 10 bases. The germline V gene encodes CDR1 SGHTA and CDR2 FQGNSA. The ends lost 3 bases at V and 7 bases at J; junction bases unmatched: 6. The CDR3 contains 15 residues.

The CDR3 loop is CASRPPDRSEAFF. CDR3 DNA: TGTGCCAGCCGCCCCCCCGACAGGTCTGAAGCTTTCTTT. V is TRBV6-2 or TRBV6-3 and J is TRBJ1-1; D might be TRBD1 (6 bases). V gave up 8 bases and J gave up 6 bases, with 16 bases separating them. The CDR3 is 13 amino acids. Germline V gene lookup returns CDR1 MNHEY and CDR2 SVGEGT.